This T cell receptor (beta chain) was identified during a study of T cell changes during pregnancy in multiple sclerosis (dated by TCRdb to the late 2010s). General notes on the study: The study examined how the T cell repertoire changed over the course of pregnancy in women with multiple sclerosis.

In the case of this clone: Its antigen is still unknown. There are no base qualities to consult, and no much larger clone falls within one base.

The library was generated by the immunoSEQ multiplex PCR assay. The immuneACCESS repertoire file appears here via TCRdb, limited to in-frame rearrangements. These files lack a portion of the clones; in checked studies, under half of the deficit traces to unresolved V genes, and the cause of the others is not known. This sample comprises about 110,000 clones, about 90% of them detected only once. The top ten clones comprise approximately 1.5% of the sample. The clonotype comes from a female donor with multiple sclerosis, enrolled in a pregnancy study. The sample in question was peripheral blood, obtained before pregnancy.

Read as DNA, the sequence is TGTGCCAGCAAGGGGACAGTGAACACCGGGGAGCTGTTTTTT. Translated, this gives CASKGTVNTGELFF. The chain was built from TRBV2 and TRBJ2-2, with 7 bases matching TRBD1. As encoded in the germline V gene, CDR1 is SNHLY while CDR2 is FYNNEI. Counted from cysteine to phenylalanine, this CDR3 has 14 amino acids. Only CDR3 DNA remains: 42 bases, in frame from the first base. Unmatched junction bases come to 3, with V trimmed by 7 bases and J by 1 base.